This TCR beta chain was identified during a study of shared clonotypes between healthy human individuals (dated by TCRdb to about 2020). Turning to the overall study: The cohort comprised a couple of women and a few men aged 18 to 49 years. Per donor, three plates each were used for CD4 naive and CD4 memory, two for CD8 naive, and one for CD8 memory. Blood TCR repertoires of roughly five healthy adults were deeply sequenced to estimate repertoire size and the extent of clonotype sharing between individuals. To increase sequencing depth and limit assay-specific biases, TCR repertoire library preparation and sequencing were carried out by different laboratories using diverse techniques. Per donor, leukapheresis produced somewhere between about 0.9 and 9.5 billion PBMCs.

CD8 naive samples were CD45RO-negative cells positively selected for CCR7, giving a CD45RA+CCR7+ population that excluded TemRA cells. The donors were healthy, HIV-negative adults with no recently reported acute infections or vaccinations. Every donor was a Caucasian adult living in Nashville, Tennessee, USA. After blood collection by leukapheresis, PBMCs were isolated using Ficoll-Histopaque density gradient centrifugation and then cryopreserved in the vapor phase of liquid nitrogen. Analytical flow cytometry was used to check the purity and quantity of each magnetically sorted T cell population. Genomic DNA was isolated from every sorted fraction and measured by UV absorbance on a Nanodrop 2000c. Using the deep immunoSEQ assay, multiplex PCR amplified TCR CDR3 regions from genomic DNA. Extracted genomic DNA from each cell subset was distributed evenly across all wells of several immunoSEQ 96-well plates, and each plate was treated as a replicate. Each replicate PCR for sorted subsets received roughly 200 ng genomic DNA, equal to tens of thousands of T cell genomes. Purified libraries were quantified with a Qubit 3.0 fluorometer, sized on a Bioanalyzer 2100, and re-quantified with the KAPA Library Quantification kit. Every immunoSEQ 96-well plate was sequenced on a dedicated single-read 150-cycle Illumina NextSeq 550 flow cell. The authors processed their data as follows. The immunoSEQ output contained only junctional sequences without quality scores, so filtering could not match that applied to full-length reads. Sequences were annotated with PyIR, a Python wrapper for IgBLAST v1.9, using IMGT germline references to assign V/J genes and CDR3. Reads with weak V/J assignments (E-value above 1e-6), missing CDR3, stop codons, out-of-frame junctions, or ambiguous translated residues were removed. V3J clonotypes were defined as sequences sharing the same inferred V gene, J gene, and CDR3 amino acid sequence. Percentage overlap between repertoires was computed as shared unique clonotypes divided by the size of the smaller repertoire. Three approaches were used to assess repertoire richness: RTK rarefaction, the Chao1 estimator, and Recon v2.1 estimates of unobserved clonotypes. Generation probabilities were computed with OLGA for all TCRbeta clonotypes obtained by the gDNA method from several donors. The source is immuneACCESS, and TCRdb retained only in-frame sequences with V and J called. Part of the clones is not carried over; for the studies checked, unresolved V genes explain less than half of this, and the remainder is unexplained. V, J and clone size reflect that table, while D and trimming were determined from the DNA. The sample profile shows around 2,000,000 clones; about 95% of them were found once. 1.1% of the sample lies in the top ten.

The paper as a whole reports these results and caveats: When a few donors were compared, the shared fraction of clonotypes was about 5% for naive CD4, less than 4% for naive CD8, 2% to 2.5% for memory CD4, and 0.3% to 0.5% for memory CD8. Only blood was sampled, and tissue TCR repertoires likely differ from those in blood. Naive subsets generally had larger estimated clonotype richness than memory subsets. Clonotypes shared by all four sorted-subset donors showed higher generation probabilities than non-shared clonotypes. The genetic and exposure-history diversity represented was limited by the small number of donors. Pairwise subsampling led to the expectation that sequencing depth would affect the degree of clonotype sharing among donors. Rarefaction of sorted-subset datasets indicated incomplete sequencing despite the large sequencing depth.

With regard to this clone: What antigen it recognizes has not been identified. Per-base qualities were not stored, and no clone one base away is much larger.

CDR1 and CDR2 were assigned from the germline V gene as MNHNS and SASEGT. V and J are truncated by 6 bases and 7 bases respectively, leaving an intervening sequence of 14 bases. The CDR3 covers 13 residues, taking in both the cysteine and the phenylalanine. Only the CDR3 DNA stays, 39 bases, in frame from base 1. Recombination joined TRBV6-1 with TRBJ2-3; the D gene is perhaps TRBD2, from 5 matching bases. The receptor comes from a young man in good health. The sample was naive CD8+ T cells sorted from blood. What this sample's cell subset or site label stands for: CD45RA+CCR7+. CDR3 reads: CASRQPDYHTQYF. The nucleotides read TGTGCCAGCAGGCAGCCTGACTACCATACGCAGTATTTT.